These T cell receptor beta chains were read from a single sample in a study of beta chain features in type 1 diabetes. Method: immunoSEQ multiplex PCR; TCRdb's copy keeps in-frame clones and lacks some. The table includes hundreds of thousands of clones, roughly 13% detected once. Sequenced sample: naive CD4+ T cells from blood. Receptors were obtained from a man between 18 and 29 years old with type 1 diabetes. The CDR3 runs from the conserved cysteine through the conserved F or W.

v_gene,j_gene,CDR3aa
TRBV5-4,TRBJ2-2,CASSLGRGASGELFF
TRBV4-2,TRBJ2-2,CASSQGEHLGSGELFF
TRBV5-1,TRBJ1-1,CASSRGQLNTEAFF
TRBV7-9,TRBJ1-4,CASSPTGISTNEKLFF
TRBV4-2,TRBJ2-7,CASSQDNLSYEQYF
TRBV7-9,TRBJ1-2,CASSGSGYTF
TRBV29-1,TRBJ2-5,CSGADQSETQYF
TRBV6-1,TRBJ2-1,CASSEMAGVKNEQFF
TRBV19,TRBJ2-1,CASSIGTLLAGEQFF
TRBV7-7,TRBJ2-1,CASSPTSGGFKFF
TRBV13,TRBJ1-4,CASSLWNGGEKLFF
TRBV30,TRBJ2-1,CASRGGQQFF
TRBV27,TRBJ2-1,CASTRQGGLVNEQFF
TRBV30,TRBJ2-7,CAWNPAGGGSYEQYF
TRBV6-5,TRBJ2-7,CASSSPAGLNYEQYF
TRBV19,TRBJ2-7,CASSRPGGDSYEQYF
TRBV10-3,TRBJ2-3,CAISAAGSTDTQYF
TRBV5-6,TRBJ1-2,CASSLYPENYGYTF
TRBV7-9,TRBJ2-7,CASSHRAGGPHEQYF
TRBV7-3,TRBJ1-1,CASSLGSGRRTNTEAFF
TRBV7-9,TRBJ1-6,CASSLFDRPNSPLHF
TRBV14,TRBJ1-1,CASSRIQGASGTEAFF
TRBV21-1,TRBJ2-1,CASRGDRPYNEQFF
TRBV6-6,TRBJ1-4,CASSYPGGGEKLFF